The source of this TCR beta chain is a study of blood T cell repertoires in COVID-19. Turning to the study itself: Both acute and convalescent COVID-19 samples were obtained from the United States, Italy and Spain.

Clones were read by immunoSEQ multiplex PCR, and TCRdb kept only the in-frame ones, dropping some. The sample includes around 280,000 clones, approximately 90% of them seen just once. The V end lost 3 bases, the J end lost 0 bases, and 11 bases lay between the germline ends. Per the germline V gene, CDR1 is KGHSH and CDR2 is LQKENI. This CDR3 is built from 16 residues. The chain joins TRBV18 to TRBJ2-2, with a possible D match to TRBD2 (6 bases). This TCR was recovered from a woman aged 40 to 49 who had recovered from COVID-19. Sequenced material: PBMCs or T cells enriched from blood (not recorded which). The CDR3 region has the DNA TGTGCCAGCTCACCGGGAGGAATAGCGAACACCGGGGAGCTGTTTTTT. Amino acids: CASSPGGIANTGELFF.